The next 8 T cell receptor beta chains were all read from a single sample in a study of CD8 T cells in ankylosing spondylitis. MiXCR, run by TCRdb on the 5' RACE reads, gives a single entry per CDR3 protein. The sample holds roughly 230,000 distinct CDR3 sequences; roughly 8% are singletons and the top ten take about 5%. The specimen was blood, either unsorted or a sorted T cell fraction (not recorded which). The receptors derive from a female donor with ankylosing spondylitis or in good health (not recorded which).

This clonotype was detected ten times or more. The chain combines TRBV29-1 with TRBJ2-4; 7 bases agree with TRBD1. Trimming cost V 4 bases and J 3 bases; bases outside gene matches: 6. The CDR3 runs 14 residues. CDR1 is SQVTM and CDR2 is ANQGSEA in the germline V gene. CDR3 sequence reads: CSVGSGQVKNIQYF. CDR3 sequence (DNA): TGCAGCGTTGGCTCAGGACAGGTCAAAAACATTCAGTACTTC. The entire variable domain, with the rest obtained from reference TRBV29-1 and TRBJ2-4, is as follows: SAVISQKPSRDICQRGTSLTIQCQVDSQVTMMFWYRQQPGQSLTLIATANQGSEATYESGFVIDKFPISRPNLTFSTLTVSNMSPEDSSIYLCSVGSGQVKNIQYFGAGTRLSVL.

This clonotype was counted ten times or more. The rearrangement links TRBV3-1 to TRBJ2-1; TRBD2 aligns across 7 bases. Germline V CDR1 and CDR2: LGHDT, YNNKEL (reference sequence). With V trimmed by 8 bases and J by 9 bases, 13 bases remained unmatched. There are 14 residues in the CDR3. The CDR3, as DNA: TGTGCCAGCGAGGGACTACCGGCTTCGGGTGAGCAGTTCTTC. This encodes CASEGLPASGEQFF.

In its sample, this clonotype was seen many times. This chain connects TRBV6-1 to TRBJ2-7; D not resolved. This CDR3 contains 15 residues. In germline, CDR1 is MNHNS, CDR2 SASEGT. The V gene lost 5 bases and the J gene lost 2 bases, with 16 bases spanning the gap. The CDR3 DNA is TGTGCCAGCAGTCCCTCCGGACCGACGACCTACGAGCAGTACTTC. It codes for CASSPSGPTTYEQYF.

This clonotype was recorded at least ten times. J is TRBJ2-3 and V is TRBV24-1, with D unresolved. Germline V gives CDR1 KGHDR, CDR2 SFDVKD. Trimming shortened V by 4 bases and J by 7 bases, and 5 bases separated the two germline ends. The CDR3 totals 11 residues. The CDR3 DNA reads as TGTGCCACCAGTGACAGTTATACGCAGTATTTT. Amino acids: CATSDSYTQYF.

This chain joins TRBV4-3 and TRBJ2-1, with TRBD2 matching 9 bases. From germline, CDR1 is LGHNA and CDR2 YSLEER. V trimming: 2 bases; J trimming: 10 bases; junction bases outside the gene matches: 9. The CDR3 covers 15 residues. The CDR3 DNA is TGCGCCAGCAGCCAATCTCCGGGACTAGCAGGAGAGCAGTTCTTC. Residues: CASSQSPGLAGEQFF.

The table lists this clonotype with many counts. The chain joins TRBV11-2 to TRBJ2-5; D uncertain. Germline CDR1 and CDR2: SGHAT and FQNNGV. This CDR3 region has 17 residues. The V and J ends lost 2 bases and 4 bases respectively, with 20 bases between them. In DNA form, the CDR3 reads TGTGCCAGCAGCTTAAATGGCAAGACATACCACGGAGAGACCCAGTACTTC. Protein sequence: CASSLNGKTYHGETQYF.

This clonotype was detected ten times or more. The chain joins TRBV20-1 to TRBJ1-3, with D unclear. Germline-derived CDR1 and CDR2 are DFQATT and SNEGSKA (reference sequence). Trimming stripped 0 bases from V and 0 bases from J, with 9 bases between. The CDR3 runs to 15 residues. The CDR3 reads CSARDNQVSGNTIYF. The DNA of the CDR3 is TGCAGTGCTAGAGACAACCAGGTCTCTGGAAACACCATATATTTT.

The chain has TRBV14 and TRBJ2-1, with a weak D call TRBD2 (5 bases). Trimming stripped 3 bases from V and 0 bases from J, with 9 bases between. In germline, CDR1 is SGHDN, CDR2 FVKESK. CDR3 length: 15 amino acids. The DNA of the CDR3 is TGTGCCAGCAGCCATATAGCGTTCTCCTACAATGAGCAGTTCTTC. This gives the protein CASSHIAFSYNEQFF.